The 16 T cell receptor beta chains below come from one sample, sequenced in a study of blood T cell repertoires in COVID-19. The assay was immunoSEQ multiplex PCR, and TCRdb's table has in-frame clones only and misses some. The top ten clones hold approximately 2% of a sample with some 250,000 clones, around 86% of them seen once. The sequenced material came from peripheral blood. These receptors all come from a man aged 25 to 45 who had recovered from COVID-19.

The rearrangement joins TRBV11-2 to TRBJ2-3; 9 bases map to TRBD1. This CDR3 spans 17 amino acids. The germline CDR1 and CDR2 sequences are SGHAT and FQNNGV. The V gene end was trimmed by 5 bases and the J gene end by 4 bases; junction bases not matched to a gene: 13. The CDR3: CASSPLGTGMFPDTQYF. In DNA, the CDR3 is TGTGCCAGCAGCCCCTTGGGGACAGGGATGTTCCCAGATACGCAGTATTTT.

The chain uses TRBV24-1 and TRBJ2-3, with TRBD1 as a possible D gene (6 bases). Germline CDR1 is KGHDR and CDR2 is SFDVKD. V lost 5 bases and J 5 bases, leaving 10 bases between the germline ends. The length of the CDR3 is 13 residues. The DNA of the CDR3 is TGTGCCACCAGTGCCAGAGGGGGAGATACGCAGTATTTT. This encodes CATSARGGDTQYF.

About this clone: Other DNA sequences in this specimen translate into the identical CDR3. The CDR3 reads CASSLRDSQETQYF. CDR3 nucleotide sequence: TGTGCCAGCAGTTTGCGCGACAGCCAAGAGACCCAGTACTTC. The V gene is TRBV27, the J gene TRBJ2-5; TRBD1 is a possible D gene (5 bases). This CDR3 has 14 amino acids. Per germline, CDR1 MNHEY and CDR2 SMNVEV (reference sequence). V lost 3 bases, J lost 1 base, and 9 bases lay in between.

The chain employs TRBV19 and TRBJ1-3; 10 nucleotides align to TRBD1. CDR1 and CDR2 (germline): LNHDA, SQIVND (reference sequence). The CDR3 contains 15 residues. Trimming cost V 5 bases and J 5 bases; bases outside gene matches: 6. The CDR3 DNA reads TGTGCCAGTAGTTTGCAGACAGGGGGCCGAAACACCATATATTTT. It encodes CASSLQTGGRNTIYF. The full variable domain, rest sourced from reference TRBV19 and TRBJ1-3, is DGGITQSPKYLFRKEGQNVTLSCEQNLNHDAMYWYRQDPGQGLRLIYYSQIVNDFQKGDIAEGYSVSREKKESFPLTVTSAQKNPTAFYLCASSLQTGGRNTIYFGEGSWLTVV.

The chain combines TRBV2 with TRBJ1-5, with 11 nucleotides matching TRBD1. V lost 4 bases and J lost 6; bases outside the gene matches: 5. The CDR3 totals 15 residues. The germline gives CDR1 SNHLY, CDR2 FYNNEI. The CDR3, as DNA: TGTGCCAGCAGTGTGTTGGGACAGGGGGTTCAGCCCCAGCATTTT. Translated, it gives CASSVLGQGVQPQHF.

V is TRBV2 and J is TRBJ1-4; maybe TRBD1 (5 bases). V was cut by 7 bases and J by 8 bases, with 14 bases left in between. The germline CDR1 and CDR2 sequences are SNHLY and FYNNEI. This CDR3 comprises 13 residues. CDR3 nucleotide sequence: TGTGCCAGCACCCAGGGCGCAAGAGAAAAACTGTTTTTT. This sequence encodes CASTQGAREKLFF. Variable domain in full (rest from reference TRBV2 and TRBJ1-4): EPEVTQTPSHQVTQMGQEVILRCVPISNHLYFYWYRQILGQKVEFLVSFYNNEISEKSEIFDDQFSVERPDGSNFTLKIRSTKLEDSAMYFCASTQGAREKLFFGSGTQLSVL.

V and J are TRBV11-2 and TRBJ1-1, with TRBD1 as a possible D gene (5 bases). This CDR3 is 13 amino acids long. Germline CDR1 and CDR2: SGHAT and FQNNGV. V was trimmed by 5 bases and J by 0 bases, leaving 7 bases between them. Here the CDR3 reads CASSPGMNTEAFF. The CDR3 DNA reads TGTGCCAGCAGCCCAGGGATGAACACTGAAGCTTTCTTT.

The chain joins TRBV6-5 to TRBJ1-2; 7 positions agree with TRBD1. CDR1 is MNHEY, CDR2 SVGAGI, per germline. Germline trimming cut 4 bases from V and 0 bases from J; bases unmatched to any gene: 2. The CDR3 has 14 amino acids. CDR3 coding DNA: TGTGCCAGCAGTTCACAGGGGACTAACTATGGCTACACCTTC. This gives the protein CASSSQGTNYGYTF.

V is TRBV19 and J is TRBJ2-4; TRBD1 might be the D (6 bases). The V and J ends lost 6 bases and 2 bases respectively, with 14 bases between them. The length of the CDR3 is 15 residues. Germline-derived CDR1 and CDR2 are LNHDA and SQIVND (reference sequence). CDR3 sequence: CASRAQGNPKNIQYF. The CDR3 coding sequence is TGTGCCAGTAGGGCCCAGGGGAACCCCAAAAACATTCAGTACTTC.

The chain recombines TRBV12-3 or TRBV12-4 with TRBJ1-2, with D unclear. This CDR3 is built from 13 residues. V was trimmed by 5 bases and J by 7 bases, leaving 14 bases between them. CDR3 protein: CASSRHSLRGYTF. The DNA for the CDR3 is TGTGCCAGCAGTCGACACTCCCTGCGTGGCTACACCTTC.

This chain links TRBV7-9 with TRBJ1-6; D remains unclear. The CDR3 is 13 amino acids. V lost 6 bases and J lost 10, with 13 bases in between. Germline-derived CDR1 and CDR2 are SEHNR and FQNEAQ (reference sequence). The CDR3 reads CASSQTPGSPLHF. The CDR3 DNA follows: TGTGCCAGCAGTCAAACTCCGGGGTCACCCCTCCACTTT.

The chain employs TRBV16 and TRBJ1-2; D possibly corresponds to TRBD1 (5 bases). Trimming cost V 4 bases and J 8 bases, with 14 bases left between them. Germline V lookup: CDR1 KGHSY, CDR2 FQNENV. This CDR3 contains 13 residues. The CDR3 loop reads CASSPPGELGYTF. CDR3 DNA sequence: TGTGCCAGCAGCCCCCCGGGGGAGCTAGGCTACACCTTC.

This chain links TRBV3-1 (or the pseudogene TRBV3-2) with TRBJ1-1, with D unclear. CDR1 and CDR2 (germline): LGHDT, YNNKEL (reference sequence). CDR3 length: 16 amino acids. The V gene lost 3 bases and the J gene lost 1 base, with 15 bases spanning the gap. The CDR3 here is CASSHGGGNRNTEAFF. The CDR3 DNA is TGTGCCAGCAGCCATGGAGGAGGGAACAGGAACACTGAAGCTTTCTTT.

In its sample, this clone was seen once. This sequence joins TRBV24-1 and TRBJ2-3; D is unclear. CDR3 length: 13 residues. V was clipped by 6 bases and J by 5 bases, with 11 bases between them. Germline V gene lookup returns CDR1 KGHDR and CDR2 SFDVKD. CDR3 loop: CATSPQARDTQYF. The CDR3 region has the DNA TGTGCCACCAGTCCGCAAGCCCGAGATACGCAGTATTTT.

The chain has TRBV25-1 and TRBJ1-1; 8 positions agree with TRBD1. Trimming cost V 10 bases and J 4 bases; bases outside gene matches: 11. Germline CDR1 is MGHDK and CDR2 is SYGVNS. The CDR3 runs 14 residues. The CDR3 DNA sequence: TGTGCCACCGCGCGGACAGGGTGGGGCACTGAAGCTTTCTTT. It specifies CATARTGWGTEAFF.

The gene calls are TRBV6-5 and TRBJ1-1, with 8 bases matching TRBD1. The trim removed 6 bases at V and 4 bases at J, leaving 4 bases unmatched. Germline CDR1 is MNHEY and CDR2 is SVGAGI. The CDR3 contains 13 residues. CDR3 bases: TGTGCCAGCAGCCACGACAGGGGCACTGAAGCTTTCTTT. It yields the protein CASSHDRGTEAFF.